This T cell receptor beta chain was observed in a study of cytomegalovirus exposure and HLA in healthy donors. The PCR made use of 60 Vbeta and 13 Jbeta primers. Assay: immunoSEQ multiplex PCR; the TCRdb copy retains only in-frame clones and omits some. This table has under 110,000 clones, 75% appearing once. While unrecorded immune exposures were likely, the donors were nominally healthy when sampled. For this clone: Its antigen is still unknown.

Findings of the study overall: Trimming of TCR beta V- and J-genes showed a link, identified in a later analysis, to a missense DCLRE1C variant. In presence/absence analyses, roughly uniform sequencing depth across donors was assumed. While the bulk of TCR sequences proved rare, some public TCRs turned up in many donors.

From germline, CDR1 is SGHDN and CDR2 FVKESK. The CDR3 length is 12 residues. V lost 4 bases and J 7 bases, leaving 10 bases between the germline ends. This TCR came from a man in his forties or fifties in good health and CMV-seronegative. The sample comprised PBMCs. This rearrangement joins TRBV14 to TRBJ1-1; TRBD1 might be the D (6 bases). The chain's CDR3 is CASSPNRVEAFF. The CDR3 nucleotides are TGTGCCAGCAGCCCAAACAGGGTTGAAGCTTTCTTT.